The present TCR beta chain was sequenced within a study of T cell responses to AZD1222 COVID-19 vaccine. Doses given second, at about 4 or about 12 weeks, were pooled. On this clone itself: Antigen: not known.

Study results and caveats: The study found Spike-specific TCR breadth and depth rose after two AZD1222 doses. CD4 TCRs linked to vaccination spanned spike, dominating at 160-218 and 743-854. Reportedly, nearly half of unique spike TCRs recognized epitopes outside B.1.351/B.1.1.7 mutations.

Clones were read by immunoSEQ multiplex PCR, and TCRdb kept only the in-frame ones, dropping some. The table lists 150,000 to 160,000 clones, roughly nine tenths of them singletons. CDR1 is SNHLY, CDR2 FYNNEI, per germline. Trimming took 6 bases from V and 4 from J; bases not matched to a gene: 14. CDR3 length equals 19 residues. The receptor's source is an adult who received the AZD1222 COVID-19 vaccine. This specimen was peripheral blood, taken 28 days after the second AZD1222 dose. V is TRBV2 and J is TRBJ2-3; TRBD2 aligns across 15 bases. The CDR3 loop reads CASSAGTSGGLGISDTQYF. The CDR3 DNA reads TGTGCCAGCAGCGCCGGGACTAGCGGGGGGTTGGGTATCTCAGATACGCAGTATTTT.